These T cell receptor beta chains were read from a single sample in a study of human T cells and chemical hapten exposure. TCRdb analysed the RACE reads with MiXCR anew, one entry per CDR3 protein. The sample consists of about 42,000 distinct CDR3 sequences, around 9% of them appearing once. The sample consisted of whole blood, taken in connection with sensitization to the hapten diphenylcyclopropenone (DPC). All receptors come from a woman aged 40-49 years with alopecia areata. Some clones in this sample may be carry-over from other donors' samples. CDR3s include the opening cysteine and the closing phenylalanine or tryptophan. The D gene is left open where the match is weak. Clone size is stated in some rows and not others, as once, few, many or a class when expanded.

d_call	v_call	j_call	clone_size	cdr3_aa	cdr3_nt
-	TRBV24-1	TRBJ2-2	few	CATESGGPNTGELFF	TGTGCCACGGAGTCCGGGGGCCCCAACACCGGGGAGCTGTTTTTT
TRBD1	TRBV10-3	TRBJ2-4	many	CAASGAQGVTAKNIQYF	TGTGCCGCCTCTGGTGCACAGGGGGTCACGGCCAAAAACATTCAGTACTTC
-	TRBV29-1	TRBJ1-1	many	CSVEEMIQGAFF	TGCAGCGTTGAAGAGATGATTCAGGGGGCTTTCTTT
-	TRBV29-1	TRBJ1-3	many	CSADRLSGNTIYF	TGCAGCGCTGACAGGCTCTCTGGAAACACCATATATTTT
-	TRBV7-9	TRBJ1-5	many	CASGTSWPQHF	TGTGCCAGCGGAACCTCCTGGCCCCAGCATTTT
-	TRBV30	TRBJ2-1	many	CACLGDSYNEQFF	TGTGCCTGCTTGGGGGACTCCTACAATGAGCAGTTCTTC
-	TRBV11-2	TRBJ2-7	many	CASSLHQQMEYF	TGTGCCAGCAGCTTACATCAGCAAATGGAGTACTTC
TRBD2	TRBV12-3/TRBV12-4	TRBJ2-3	few	CASRPRVSGGLADTQYF	TGTGCCAGCAGACCCCGGGTTAGCGGGGGGTTGGCAGATACGCAGTATTTT
-	TRBV6-1	TRBJ2-7	-	CASRLRDGGYEQYF	TGTGCCAGCAGGCTCCGGGACGGCGGCTACGAGCAGTACTTC
-	TRBV6-5	TRBJ2-1	few	CASSSPDSYNEQFF	TGTGCCAGCAGTTCTCCCGACAGTTACAATGAGCAGTTCTTC
-	TRBV27	TRBJ1-5	many	CASSQGFNQPQHF	TGTGCCAGCAGTCAGGGCTTCAATCAGCCCCAGCATTTT
-	TRBV4-1	TRBJ2-7	many	CASSQERWAGPYEQYF	TGCGCCAGCAGCCAAGAGAGGTGGGCGGGGCCCTACGAGCAGTACTTC
TRBD1	TRBV5-1	TRBJ1-1	many	CASSLDTGVGGTEAFF	TGCGCCAGCAGCTTGGACACAGGGGTCGGCGGGACTGAAGCTTTCTTT
-	TRBV7-9	TRBJ1-2	many	CASSPQTGSNYGYTF	TGTGCCAGCAGCCCCCAGACCGGTTCTAACTATGGCTACACCTTC
-	TRBV28	TRBJ2-1	medium-sized	CASSLSGARNEQFF	TGTGCCAGCAGTTTAAGTGGGGCCCGGAATGAGCAGTTCTTC
TRBD2	TRBV3-1	TRBJ2-7	few	CASSQAGGSYEQYF	TGTGCCAGCAGCCAAGCGGGGGGTTCCTACGAGCAGTACTTC
-	TRBV7-2	TRBJ2-7	-	CASSFSGTEYEQYF	TGTGCCAGCAGCTTTAGTGGGACCGAATACGAGCAGTACTTC
TRBD1	TRBV13	TRBJ1-6	many	CASSTKQGRSPLHF	TGTGCCAGCAGCACTAAACAGGGGCGTTCACCCCTCCACTTT
TRBD1	TRBV10-3	TRBJ1-4	few	CAISRQGNEKLFF	TGTGCCATCAGCCGACAGGGGAATGAAAAACTGTTTTTT
-	TRBV20-1	TRBJ2-7	medium-sized	CSATISDRGSYEQYF	TGCAGTGCTACGATTTCGGACCGGGGGAGCTACGAGCAGTACTTC
-	TRBV4-1	TRBJ2-7	many	CASSHLVQGRSYEQYF	TGCGCCAGCAGCCACCTTGTCCAGGGGCGCTCCTACGAGCAGTACTTC
-	TRBV9	TRBJ2-3	many	CASRKAGSTDTQYF	TGTGCCAGCAGAAAGGCGGGGAGCACAGATACGCAGTATTTT
-	TRBV20-1	TRBJ1-1	-	CSARQSNTEAFF	TGCAGTGCTAGACAGTCGAACACTGAAGCTTTCTTT
-	TRBV20-1	TRBJ1-5	many	CSARELAVNQPQHF	TGCAGTGCTAGAGAATTGGCGGTGAATCAGCCCCAGCATTTT
-	TRBV4-3	TRBJ1-4	many	CASSHPLGRTNEKLFF	TGCGCCAGCAGCCACCCCCTGGGACGCACTAATGAAAAACTGTTTTTT
-	TRBV13	TRBJ2-7	-	CASSFESANAGYEQYF	TGTGCCAGCAGCTTTGAGAGCGCCAACGCGGGCTACGAGCAGTACTTC